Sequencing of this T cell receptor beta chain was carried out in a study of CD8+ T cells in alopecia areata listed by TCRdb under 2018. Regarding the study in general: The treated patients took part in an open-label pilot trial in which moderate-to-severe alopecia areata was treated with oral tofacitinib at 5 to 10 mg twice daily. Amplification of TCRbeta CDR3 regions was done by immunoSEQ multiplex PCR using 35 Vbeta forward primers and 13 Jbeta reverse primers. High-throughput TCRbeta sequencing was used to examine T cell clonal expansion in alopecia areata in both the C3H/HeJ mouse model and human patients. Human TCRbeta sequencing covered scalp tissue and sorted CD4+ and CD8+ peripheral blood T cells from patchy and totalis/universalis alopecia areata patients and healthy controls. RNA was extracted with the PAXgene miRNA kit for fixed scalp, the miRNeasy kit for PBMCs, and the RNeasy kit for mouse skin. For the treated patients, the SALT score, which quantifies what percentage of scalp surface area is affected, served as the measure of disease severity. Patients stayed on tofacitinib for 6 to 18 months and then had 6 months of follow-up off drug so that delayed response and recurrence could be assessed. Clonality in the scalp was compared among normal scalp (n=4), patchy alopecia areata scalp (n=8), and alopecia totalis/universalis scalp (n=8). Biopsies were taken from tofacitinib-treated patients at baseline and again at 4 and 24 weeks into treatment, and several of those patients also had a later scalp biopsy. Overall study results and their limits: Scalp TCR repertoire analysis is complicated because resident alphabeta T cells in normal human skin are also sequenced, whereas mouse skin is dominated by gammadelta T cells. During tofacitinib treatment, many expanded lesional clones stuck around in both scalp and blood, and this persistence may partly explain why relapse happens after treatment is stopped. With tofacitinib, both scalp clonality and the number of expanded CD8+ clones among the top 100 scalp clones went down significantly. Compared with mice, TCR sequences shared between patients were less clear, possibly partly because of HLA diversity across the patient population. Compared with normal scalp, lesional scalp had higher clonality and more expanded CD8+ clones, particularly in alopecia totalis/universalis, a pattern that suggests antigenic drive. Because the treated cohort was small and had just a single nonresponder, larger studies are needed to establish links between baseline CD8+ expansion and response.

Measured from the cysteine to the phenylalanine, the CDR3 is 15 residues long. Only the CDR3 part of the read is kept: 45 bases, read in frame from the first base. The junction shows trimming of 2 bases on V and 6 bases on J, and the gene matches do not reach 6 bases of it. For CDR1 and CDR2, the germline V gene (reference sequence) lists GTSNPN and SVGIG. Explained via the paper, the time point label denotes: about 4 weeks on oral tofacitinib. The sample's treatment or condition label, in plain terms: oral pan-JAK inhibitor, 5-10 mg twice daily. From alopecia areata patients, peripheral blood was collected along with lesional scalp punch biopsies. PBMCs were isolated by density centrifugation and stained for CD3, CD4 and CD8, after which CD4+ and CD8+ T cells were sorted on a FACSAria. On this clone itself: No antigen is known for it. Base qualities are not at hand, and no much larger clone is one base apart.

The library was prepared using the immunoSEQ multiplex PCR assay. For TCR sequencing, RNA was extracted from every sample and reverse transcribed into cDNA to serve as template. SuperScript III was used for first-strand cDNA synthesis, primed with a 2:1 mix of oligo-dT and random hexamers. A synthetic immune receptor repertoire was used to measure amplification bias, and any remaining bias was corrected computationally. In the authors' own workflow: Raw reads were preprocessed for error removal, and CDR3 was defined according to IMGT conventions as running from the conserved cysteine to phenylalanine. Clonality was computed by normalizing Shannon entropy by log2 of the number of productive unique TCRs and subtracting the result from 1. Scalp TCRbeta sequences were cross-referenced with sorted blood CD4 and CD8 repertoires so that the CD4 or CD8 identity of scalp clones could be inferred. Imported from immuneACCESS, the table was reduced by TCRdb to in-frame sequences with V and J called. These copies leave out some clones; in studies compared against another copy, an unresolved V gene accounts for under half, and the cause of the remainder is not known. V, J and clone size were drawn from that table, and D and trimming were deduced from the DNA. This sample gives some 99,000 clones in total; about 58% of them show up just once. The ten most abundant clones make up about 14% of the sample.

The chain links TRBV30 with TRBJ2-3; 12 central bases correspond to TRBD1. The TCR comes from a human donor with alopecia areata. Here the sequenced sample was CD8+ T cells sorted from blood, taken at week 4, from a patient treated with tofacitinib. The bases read TGTGCCTGGAGTTGGGGACAGGGGGCGATGGATACGCAGTATTTT. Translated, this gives CAWSWGQGAMDTQYF.